The clone carrying this TCR beta chain was found a few times. The data belong to a study of blood T cell repertoires in COVID-19. Turning to the study itself: The study drew acute and convalescent COVID-19 samples from the United States, Italy and Spain. In each case, the material was cDNA or gDNA derived from T cells, B-cell-depleted T cells, or PBMCs.

Germline values: CDR1 SGHTA, CDR2 FQGTGA. The CDR3 consists of 18 residues. Trimming left V 0 bases short and J 0 bases short, with 16 bases between. Original analysis: Amplified reference gene primers provided the basis for estimating nucleated cell counts. Profiled with immunoSEQ multiplex PCR; TCRdb holds only in-frame clones, not every one. V, J and clone size reflect that table, while D and trimming were determined from the DNA. This table holds over 90,000 clones, more than 85% found once. This TCR came from a human donor in a cohort sampled during active COVID-19. The sequenced sample was peripheral blood. The V gene is TRBV7-3, the J gene TRBJ2-3; a possible D gene is TRBD1 (5 bases). In DNA form, the CDR3 reads TGTGCCAGCAGCTTAACTTTCTGGCAGGGAACTAGCACAGATACGCAGTATTTT. This encodes CASSLTFWQGTSTDTQYF.